One sample yielded the 14 T cell receptor beta chains listed below, sequenced in a study of response to subunit inactivated influenza vaccine. Via MiXCR, TCRdb re-called the RT-PCR reads, giving one row per CDR3 protein. The sample includes 500,000 to 700,000 distinct CDR3 sequences, around 21% of them seen just once. These sequences were also reported in another study, on T cells expressing NK-cell markers. That work states: UMIs were included in TCR beta cDNA generated by 5'RACE template switching.

The sequencing here drew on CD4+ T cells sorted from PBMCs, taken roughly 12 days after vaccination. Receptors originate from a middle-aged man who received an inactivated influenza vaccine.

The chain carries TRBV5-1 and TRBJ2-4; the D is unclear. Germline V gene data show CDR1 as SGHRS and CDR2 as YFSETQ. The V end was cut by 0 bases, the J end by 0 bases, with 7 bases between. CDR3 length: 15 residues. CDR3 amino acids: CASSLEGLAKNIQYF. CDR3 bases: TGCGCCAGCAGCTTGGAAGGCCTAGCCAAAAACATTCAGTACTTC.

The chain recombines TRBV5-1 with TRBJ2-2; the D is unclear. The V end was cut by 5 bases, the J end by 6 bases, with 17 bases between. CDR1 and CDR2 from the germline V gene are SGHRS and YFSETQ. The CDR3 extends over 15 amino acids. The CDR3 loop is CASRLRTDGAGELFF. The CDR3 coding sequence is TGCGCCAGCAGGCTTAGGACCGATGGAGCCGGGGAGCTGTTTTTT.

The V call is TRBV5-5, the J call TRBJ2-3; 9 bases map to TRBD2. CDR1 and CDR2 from the germline V gene are SGHKS and YYEKEE (reference sequence). The CDR3 length is 16 residues. After removal of 4 bases from V and 1 base from J, the junction contained 7 bases not matched to a gene. For the CDR3, the DNA is TGTGCCAGCAGCCCAGTGGCGGGGGGGCGCACAGATACGCAGTATTTT. It translates to CASSPVAGGRTDTQYF.

The gene calls are TRBV3-1 and TRBJ2-5, with D possibly matching TRBD2 (5 bases). The germline gives CDR1 LGHDT, CDR2 YNNKEL (reference sequence). The CDR3 contains 16 residues. The V and J ends lost 0 bases and 7 bases respectively, with 18 bases between them. The CDR3 loop is CASSQDSRAPSGTQYF. CDR3 sequence (DNA): TGTGCCAGCAGCCAAGATTCGCGGGCCCCATCGGGGACCCAGTACTTC.

This clonotype was counted only a few times. J is TRBJ1-1 and V is TRBV7-9, with 9 nucleotides matching TRBD1. CDR1 is SEHNR and CDR2 is FQNEAQ in the germline V gene (reference sequence). The CDR3 consists of 13 residues. The V gene end was trimmed by 7 bases and the J gene end by 5 bases; junction bases not matched to a gene: 5. The CDR3 is CASTDRGWTEAFF. DNA for the CDR3: TGTGCCAGCACGGACAGGGGCTGGACTGAAGCTTTCTTT.

The chain is built from TRBV6-1 and TRBJ1-1; 7 bases line up with TRBD1. Unmatched junction bases numbered 8, after V lost 6 bases and J lost 1 base. The V gene's germline CDR1 is MNHNS and CDR2 SASEGT. The CDR3 length is 15 residues. This CDR3 reads CASREMGTENTEAFF. The CDR3 bases are TGTGCCAGCAGAGAAATGGGGACAGAGAACACTGAAGCTTTCTTT.

The chain recombines TRBV9 with TRBJ2-1; 16 nucleotides agree with TRBD2. The length of the CDR3 is 20 residues. Trimming took 0 bases from V and 4 from J; bases not matched to a gene: 10. The germline V gene has CDR1 SGDLS and CDR2 YYNGEE. CDR3 coding DNA: TGTGCCAGCAGCGTAGTTGGGACTAGCGGGGGGGGACAGATTTACAATGAGCAGTTCTTC. Translated: CASSVVGTSGGGQIYNEQFF.

The rearrangement uses TRBV20-1 and TRBJ2-1; 8 nucleotides match TRBD2. Germline lookup yields CDR1 DFQATT and CDR2 SNEGSKA (reference sequence). The CDR3 length is 14 residues. V dropped 1 base and J dropped 10; count of bases not matched to a gene: 9. The CDR3 sequence: CSARVPGGSSEQFF. The CDR3 bases are TGCAGTGCTAGAGTCCCGGGGGGGAGTAGCGAGCAGTTCTTC.

This clonotype has a handful of counts. In nucleotides, the CDR3 is TGTGCCAGCTCACCTTCCCGGACAGGCGCCTACGAGCAGTACTTC. Translation: CASSPSRTGAYEQYF. The chain recombines TRBV18 with TRBJ2-7, with TRBD1 identical over 7 bases. With V trimmed by 3 bases and J by 2 bases, 7 bases remained unmatched. From germline, CDR1 is KGHSH and CDR2 LQKENI. The CDR3 consists of 15 residues.

The rearrangement joins TRBV5-1 to TRBJ2-3; no firm D call. The V end was cut by 4 bases, the J end by 0 bases, with 9 bases between. Germline values: CDR1 SGHRS, CDR2 YFSETQ. The CDR3 contains 14 residues. The DNA for the CDR3 is TGCGCCAGCAGCACGGACCGAAGCACAGATACGCAGTATTTT. Translated, it gives CASSTDRSTDTQYF. The full variable domain, with the rest looked up from reference TRBV5-1 and TRBJ2-3, is KAGVTQTPRYLIKTRGQQVTLSCSPISGHRSVSWYQQTPGQGLQFLFEYFSETQRNKGNFPGRFSGRQFSNSRSEMNVSTLELGDSALYLCASSTDRSTDTQYFGPGTRLTVL.

This clonotype was detected only a few times. This chain connects TRBV11-1 to TRBJ2-7; the D gene is possibly TRBD1 (6 bases). V lost 5 bases to trimming and J lost 5 bases, with 19 bases between them. The germline gives CDR1 SGHAT, CDR2 FQDESV (reference sequence). This CDR3 region has 15 residues. For the CDR3, the DNA is TGTGCCAGCAGCCCACCCAATGGCAGGGGCCACGAGCAGTACTTC. This translates into CASSPPNGRGHEQYF.

The rearrangement uses TRBV5-1 and TRBJ2-1, with 11 bases that match TRBD2. The germline gives CDR1 SGHRS, CDR2 YFSETQ. The V gene end was trimmed by 3 bases and the J gene end by 4 bases; junction bases not matched to a gene: 12. The CDR3 has 18 residues. This CDR3 reads CASSSPGQRLAGYNEQFF. The CDR3 DNA sequence: TGCGCCAGCAGCTCTCCGGGACAACGACTAGCGGGGTACAATGAGCAGTTCTTC.

A few counts support this clonotype. The chain joins TRBV3-1 to TRBJ1-2; TRBD1 is a possible D gene (5 bases). The germline gives CDR1 LGHDT, CDR2 YNNKEL (reference sequence). The CDR3 has 16 amino acids. Trimming pared 3 bases from V and 5 bases from J, leaving 19 bases between. The CDR3 DNA reads as TGTGCCAGCAGCCACCACGGGACGGACGGGCCTTATGGCTACACCTTC. Amino acid sequence: CASSHHGTDGPYGYTF.

The V gene is TRBV10-3, the J gene TRBJ2-7; the match to TRBD2 covers 7 bases. Per germline, CDR1 ENHRY and CDR2 SYGVKD. V lost 5 bases and J lost 6; bases outside the gene matches: 10. CDR3 length equals 14 residues. In DNA, the CDR3 is TGTGCCATCAGTACGACTAGCCTCCCTTCCGAGCAGTACTTC. Translated: CAISTTSLPSEQYF.